These 23 T cell receptor beta chains share one sample of origin, sequenced in a study of blood T cell repertoires in COVID-19. Generated by immunoSEQ multiplex PCR, the TCRdb table keeps only in-frame clones and is missing some. The table has about 50,000 clones, under 95% seen once. What was sequenced was peripheral blood. Receptors were obtained from a human donor in a cohort sampled during active COVID-19.

This clone showed up just once. The chain carries TRBV7-6 and TRBJ2-7; TRBD1 agrees at 10 bases. V trimming: 2 bases; J trimming: 6 bases; junction bases outside the gene matches: 4. The length of the CDR3 is 14 residues. Germline values: CDR1 SGHVS, CDR2 FNYEAQ. CDR3 residues: CASSLRQGAGEQYF. CDR3 DNA: TGTGCCAGCAGCTTACGACAGGGGGCGGGCGAGCAGTACTTC.

This chain connects TRBV6-5 to TRBJ1-2; D perhaps matches TRBD1 (5 bases). There are 11 residues in the CDR3. Germline V gene sequence: CDR1 MNHEY, CDR2 SVGAGI. Trimming pared 8 bases from V and 2 bases from J, leaving 6 bases between. The CDR3 is CASRQNYGYTF. Written as DNA, the CDR3 is TGTGCCAGCCGACAGAACTATGGCTACACCTTC.

The CDR3 DNA follows: TGCGCCAGCAGCCCAAACCCGTCGACAGGGATCCCTCAGCCCCAGCATTTT. Translating it yields CASSPNPSTGIPQPQHF. The V gene is TRBV5-1, the J gene TRBJ1-5, with 7 bases lining up with TRBD1. The CDR3 totals 17 residues. The J segment lost 6 bases and the V segment lost 4 bases, leaving 16 bases of the junction unmatched. Germline V lookup: CDR1 SGHRS, CDR2 YFSETQ. The full variable domain, in which reference TRBV5-1 and TRBJ1-5 provide the parts outside the CDR3, is KAGVTQTPRYLIKTRGQQVTLSCSPISGHRSVSWYQQTPGQGLQFLFEYFSETQRNKGNFPGRFSGRQFSNSRSEMNVSTLELGDSALYLCASSPNPSTGIPQPQHFGDGTRLSIL.

CDR3 sequence: CAWSPGGDTGELFF. The CDR3 DNA sequence: TGTGCCTGGAGTCCCGGCGGGGACACCGGGGAGCTGTTTTTT. The J gene is TRBJ2-2, the V gene TRBV30, with D perhaps matching TRBD2 (6 bases). V lost 2 bases and J lost 3, with 10 bases in between. The germline CDR1 and CDR2 sequences are GTSNPN and SVGIG (reference sequence). The CDR3 spans 14 residues. Full variable domain (rest looked up from reference TRBV30 and TRBJ2-2): SQTIHQWPATLVQPVGSPLSLECTVEGTSNPNLYWYRQAAGRGLQLLFYSVGIGQISSEVPQNLSASRPQDRQFILSSKKLLLSDSGFYLCAWSPGGDTGELFFGEGSRLTVL.

V and J are TRBV5-4 and TRBJ2-3; D is undetermined. The CDR3 is 14 residues long. Germline values: CDR1 SGHNT, CDR2 YYREEE (reference sequence). Between the trimmed V and J ends, which lost 4 bases and 6 bases, there was a span of 15 bases. This CDR3 is CASSLPGRDDTQYF. CDR3 in DNA: TGTGCCAGCAGCCTACCGGGTCGAGATGATACGCAGTATTTT.

The V call is TRBV11-2, the J call TRBJ2-7; 10 nucleotides line up with TRBD2. The CDR3 extends over 18 amino acids. V lost 4 bases and J lost 4; bases outside the gene matches: 16. From germline, CDR1 is SGHAT and CDR2 FQNNGV. The CDR3 reads CASSSGLALAGRVYEQYF. For the CDR3, the DNA is TGTGCCAGCAGCTCGGGACTAGCGTTAGCGGGAAGGGTGTACGAGCAGTACTTC.

The chain has TRBV13 and TRBJ2-1, with TRBD2 identical over 8 bases. V was pared by 4 bases and J by 3 bases, with 5 bases of the junction left unmatched. The CDR3 totals 15 residues. Looked up from germline, CDR1 is PRHDT and CDR2 is FYEKMQ (reference sequence). For the CDR3, the DNA is TGTGCCAGCAGCTCGAGCGGGAGATTCTACAATGAGCAGTTCTTC. Its protein product is CASSSSGRFYNEQFF.

This clone was recorded only once. V is TRBV19 and J is TRBJ2-7, with 8 positions matching TRBD1. The V and J ends lost 6 bases and 3 bases, in that order; junction bases with no gene match: 10. CDR1 is LNHDA and CDR2 is SQIVND in the germline V gene (reference sequence). The CDR3 spans 15 residues. CDR3 bases: TGTGCCAGTAGAGACGCCGGGACAGGATTCTACGAGCAGTACTTC. This sequence encodes CASRDAGTGFYEQYF.

In its sample, this clone ranks as medium-sized. In the same sample, other DNA sequences code for this CDR3. The V call is TRBV7-6, the J call TRBJ1-4; the D gene is possibly TRBD1 (6 bases). Germline V lookup: CDR1 SGHVS, CDR2 FNYEAQ. This CDR3 spans 16 amino acids. The V and J ends lost 6 bases and 2 bases respectively, with 16 bases between them. CDR3 in amino acids: CASSPRGGSTNEKLFF. CDR3 in DNA: TGTGCCAGCAGTCCGAGGGGGGGTTCGACTAATGAAAAACTGTTTTTT.

This clone was counted between two and nine times. The gene calls are TRBV3-1 (or the pseudogene TRBV3-2) and TRBJ1-4, with 9 positions matching TRBD1. This CDR3 region has 13 residues. The junction had 3 bases not matched to a gene; V was cut back by 6 bases and J by 7 bases. CDR1 LGHDT and CDR2 YNNKEL come from the germline V gene (reference sequence). CDR3: CASRGDRVEKLFF. The CDR3 DNA sequence: TGTGCCAGCAGGGGGGACAGGGTTGAAAAACTGTTTTTT.

This chain connects TRBV7-2 to TRBJ2-7, with 7 bases lining up with TRBD1. The CDR3 spans 15 residues. The V and J ends lost 4 bases and 2 bases, in that order; junction bases with no gene match: 8. Per germline, CDR1 SGHTA and CDR2 FQGNSA. The CDR3 spells CASSSATGTTYEQYF. DNA for the CDR3: TGTGCCAGCAGCTCGGCGACAGGGACCACCTACGAGCAGTACTTC.

The chain has TRBV15 and TRBJ2-7, with 12 bases identical to TRBD1. The junction had 8 bases not matched to a gene; V was cut back by 4 bases and J by 4 bases. This CDR3 has 16 amino acids. Germline assignment: CDR1 LNHNV and CDR2 YYDKDF (reference sequence). The CDR3 nucleotides are TGTGCCACCAGCAATTCGGGACAGGGGGCTGGTTACGAGCAGTACTTC. This sequence encodes CATSNSGQGAGYEQYF. Full variable domain (remainder filled in from reference TRBV15 and TRBJ2-7): DAMVIQNPRYQVTQFGKPVTLSCSQTLNHNVMYWYQQKSSQAPKLLFHYYDKDFNNEADTPDNFQSRRPNTSFCFLDIRSPGLGDTAMYLCATSNSGQGAGYEQYFGPGTRLTVT.

A single count supports this clone. The chain is built from TRBV30 and TRBJ2-1; 13 bases agree with TRBD2. Trimming at V came to 5 bases and at J to 0 bases, leaving 1 base not matched to a gene. The CDR3 consists of 15 residues. Germline CDR1 GTSNPN, CDR2 SVGIG (reference sequence). This CDR3 reads CAWRTSGSSYNEQFF. CDR3 nucleotides: TGTGCCTGGCGGACTAGCGGGAGCTCCTACAATGAGCAGTTCTTC.

The chain employs TRBV24-1 and TRBJ2-1; 7 bases line up with TRBD2. The V segment lost 4 bases and the J segment 7 bases; nucleotides outside the gene matches: 6. The CDR3 covers 14 residues. Germline V gene data show CDR1 as KGHDR and CDR2 as SFDVKD. This CDR3 is CATSDGLVGNEQFF. CDR3 DNA sequence: TGTGCCACCAGTGACGGACTAGTGGGAAATGAGCAGTTCTTC.

Notes on this clone: Compared with germline, one end of the junction differs, possibly owing to a read error. The rearrangement links TRBV10-3 to TRBJ1-1; 11 bases are shared with TRBD1. Germline values: CDR1 ENHRY, CDR2 SYGVKD. This CDR3 spans 10 amino acids. The CDR3 nucleotides are TGTGCCATCGTCCCCGGGGACAGGGGGTTT. It codes for CAIVPGDRGF.

This rearrangement joins TRBV4-1 to TRBJ1-4; the match to TRBD1 covers 11 bases. Trimming at V came to 2 bases and at J to 7 bases, leaving 12 bases not matched to a gene. Germline V gene data show CDR1 as MGHRA and CDR2 as YSYEKL. The CDR3 loop spans 18 amino acids. In nucleotides, the CDR3 is TGCGCCAGCAGCCAAATAAGGGACAGGGGGGGATCGGGTGAAAAACTGTTTTTT. Translated: CASSQIRDRGGSGEKLFF.

This chain uses TRBV11-3 with TRBJ2-7, with 10 bases matching TRBD2. The CDR3 has 12 amino acids. CDR1 and CDR2 (germline): SGHNT, YENEEA. Here the CDR3 reads CASSFLAGELYV. For the CDR3, the DNA is TGTGCCAGCAGCTTTCTAGCGGGAGAGCTGTACGTC.

The chain joins TRBV2 to TRBJ1-3; no clear D. The CDR3 length is 15 residues. Trimming shortened V by 2 bases and J by 0 bases, and 8 bases separated the two germline ends. CDR1 SNHLY and CDR2 FYNNEI come from the germline V gene. The CDR3 spells CASSETVVSGNTIYF. The DNA of the CDR3 is TGTGCCAGCAGTGAAACAGTGGTCTCTGGAAACACCATATATTTT.

This chain uses TRBV12-5 with TRBJ2-7, with 12 bases that match TRBD2. The CDR3 totals 16 residues. J was trimmed by 0 bases and V by 5 bases; bases with no gene match: 5. The germline gives CDR1 LGHNT, CDR2 FRNRAP. CDR3: CASGRELAGGSYEQYF. CDR3 DNA sequence: TGTGCTAGTGGTCGCGAACTAGCGGGAGGCTCCTACGAGCAGTACTTC.

This clone has a single count. This chain links TRBV10-3 with TRBJ2-2; D perhaps matches TRBD1 (6 bases). This CDR3 has 13 residues. V was shortened by 6 bases and J by 6 bases, with 11 bases between the two germline ends. Germline CDR1 ENHRY, CDR2 SYGVKD. This CDR3 is CAISQTGPGELFF. In nucleotides, the CDR3 is TGTGCCATCAGCCAGACAGGTCCCGGGGAGCTGTTTTTT.

J is TRBJ1-5 and V is TRBV28; D is possibly TRBD1 (6 bases). Deletions cut 8 bases from V and 0 bases from J, with 23 bases between. CDR3 length equals 18 residues. CDR1 is MDHEN, CDR2 SYDVKM, per germline. CDR3 coding DNA: TGTGCCAGCCTTACACAGGGAATCCTCCCCTATAGCAATCAGCCCCAGCATTTT. It codes for CASLTQGILPYSNQPQHF.

The CDR3 protein is CASSAISGIPSLDTQYF. CDR3 nucleotides: TGTGCCAGCAGTGCAATTAGCGGAATCCCCTCTTTGGATACGCAGTATTTT. V usage is TRBV2 and J usage is TRBJ2-3; perhaps TRBD2 as D (6 bases). V was clipped by 4 bases and J by 6 bases, with 23 bases between them. Germline loops: CDR1 SNHLY, CDR2 FYNNEI. CDR3 length: 17 amino acids.

V gene TRBV2 combines with J gene TRBJ2-1; 7 positions agree with TRBD1. The CDR3 spans 15 residues. The V gene's germline CDR1 is SNHLY and CDR2 FYNNEI. Trimming took 6 bases from V and 5 from J; bases not matched to a gene: 10. The CDR3 region has the DNA TGTGCCAGCAGACTACAGGGGACCTACAACAATGAGCAGTTCTTC. The encoded protein is CASRLQGTYNNEQFF.